Described below is a single T cell receptor (beta chain) sequence and its context. The antigen it binds to is not known. Base qualities are not recorded, but no much larger clone differs from it by a single base. The listed sequencing device is Illumina NovaSeq 6000. Using 5'RACE with constant-segment primers, TCRalpha and TCRbeta cDNA libraries were constructed, with sample barcodes and unique molecular identifiers added in the process. RNA was extracted from every sample with Trizol reagent. The libraries were amplified in two PCR steps, and the second step added a second sample barcode and Illumina TruSeq adapters. Sequencing of the libraries was done on an Illumina NovaSeq, producing 2 x 150 bp paired-end reads. Processing in the source paper ran as follows. With migec v1.2.7, reads were demultiplexed and then collapsed into UMI-guided consensus sequences. Using mixcr v2.1.11, UMI consensuses were aligned to TRA and TRB V and J templates and then assembled into clonotypes. Expanded or contracted clonotypes were those called significant by both edgeR and NoisET, with noise models trained on biological replicates. edgeR calls used a false discovery rate-adjusted p below 0.01 and a log2 fold-change threshold of 1. As an exploratory analysis of dynamics, max-normalized trajectories of the 1000 most abundant clonotypes were examined by PCA with hierarchical clustering. The CD4 or CD8 phenotype of responding clones was assigned using the separately sequenced CD4+ and CD8+ repertoires. TCRdb reran the public reads through fastp at Q25 and MiXCR, keeping productive beta chains. Here each entry gathers all rows of one CDR3 protein and keeps the most common genes and DNA. V and J calls and clone size were set by TCRdb, not the authors. This sample lists approximately 300,000 distinct CDR3 sequences; approximately 19% were detected once. The ten most abundant clones make up around 20% of the sample.

PBMCs were isolated by Ficoll-Paque density gradient centrifugation. This sample was taken from a study of T-cell memory formation after mild COVID-19 (dated by TCRdb to the early 2020s). About the study as a whole: TCR sequence clusters from the two donors were largely donor specific. In a couple of donors, T-cell clones that expanded and contracted after mild COVID-19 were followed by sequencing TCRalpha and TCRbeta repertoires longitudinally. The cohort comprised two young, previously healthy adult volunteers, one female and one male.

Here is what the overall study found, with its caveats: Whether the second-wave clones peaking on day 37 were SARS-CoV-2 specific was not confirmed. Some responding clones were detected in pre-infection memory, suggesting pre-existing cross-reactive memory T cells joined the SARS-CoV-2 response. Contracting CD4+ clones were found mainly in CM and EM memory subsets, while CD8+ clones were enriched in EMRA. Only a couple of mild cases were covered in the study, and larger cohorts including severe cases with pre-infection samples were considered necessary. From day 15 to 85, contracting clones showed balanced CD4/CD8 phenotypes, whereas a second wave of clones that expanded from day 15 to 37 leaned towards CD4+.

The junction shows trimming of 4 bases on V and 5 bases on J, and the gene matches do not reach 6 bases of it. The germline V gene gives CDR1 as LGHNA and CDR2 as YSLEER. The CDR3 has 16 amino acids, counting the end cysteine and phenylalanine. The DNA shown is the 48-base CDR3, in frame from base 1. The sequenced material came from PBMCs or a T cell subset sorted from them (not recorded which). This TCR came from a man between 18 and 29 years old who had mild COVID-19 (a few samples of this study predate the infection). The sample titles of this study are shuffled in the database, so cell type and time point are left out; the donor was told from shared clones. The V and J segments used are TRBV4-3 and TRBJ2-1, and 12 junctional nucleotides match TRBD2. The sequenced DNA is TGCGCCAGCAGCCCTCGCCCTAGCGGGGGGGACAATGAGCAGTTCTTC. This yields the protein CASSPRPSGGDNEQFF.